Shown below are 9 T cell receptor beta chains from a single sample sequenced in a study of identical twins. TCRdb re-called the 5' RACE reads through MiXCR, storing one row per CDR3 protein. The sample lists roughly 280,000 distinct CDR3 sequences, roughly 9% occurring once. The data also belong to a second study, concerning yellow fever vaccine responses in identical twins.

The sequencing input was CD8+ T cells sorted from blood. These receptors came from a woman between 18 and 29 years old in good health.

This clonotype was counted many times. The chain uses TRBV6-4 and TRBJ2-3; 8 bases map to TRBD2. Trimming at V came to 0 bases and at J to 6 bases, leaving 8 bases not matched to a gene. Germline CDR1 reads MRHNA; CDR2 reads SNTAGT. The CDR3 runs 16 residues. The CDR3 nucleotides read TGTGCCAGCAGTGACTCGGCCGGGGGGGCCTCGGATACGCAGTATTTT. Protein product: CASSDSAGGASDTQYF.

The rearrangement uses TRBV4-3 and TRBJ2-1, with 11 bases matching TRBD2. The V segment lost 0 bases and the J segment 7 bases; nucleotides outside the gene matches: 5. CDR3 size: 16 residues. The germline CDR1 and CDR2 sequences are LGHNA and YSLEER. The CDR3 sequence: CASSQDLGLAENEQFF. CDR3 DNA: TGCGCCAGCAGCCAAGACTTGGGACTAGCGGAGAATGAGCAGTTCTTC.

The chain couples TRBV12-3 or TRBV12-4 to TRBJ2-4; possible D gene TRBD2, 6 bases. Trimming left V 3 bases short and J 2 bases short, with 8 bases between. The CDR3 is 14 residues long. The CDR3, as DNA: TGTGCCAGCAGTTTCGGGGGACCCAAAAACATTCAGTACTTC. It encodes CASSFGGPKNIQYF.

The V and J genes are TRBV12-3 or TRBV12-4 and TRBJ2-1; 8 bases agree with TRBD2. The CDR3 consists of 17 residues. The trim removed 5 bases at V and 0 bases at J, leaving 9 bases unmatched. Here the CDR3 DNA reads TGTGCCAGCAGTCCCTCCGGGGGGGAGAGCTCCTACAATGAGCAGTTCTTC. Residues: CASSPSGGESSYNEQFF.

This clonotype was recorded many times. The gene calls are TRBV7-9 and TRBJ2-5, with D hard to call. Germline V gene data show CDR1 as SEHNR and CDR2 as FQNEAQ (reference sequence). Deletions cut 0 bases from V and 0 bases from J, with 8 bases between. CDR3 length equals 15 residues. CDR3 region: CASSLAGEYQETQYF. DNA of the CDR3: TGTGCCAGCAGCTTAGCTGGAGAGTACCAAGAGACCCAGTACTTC.

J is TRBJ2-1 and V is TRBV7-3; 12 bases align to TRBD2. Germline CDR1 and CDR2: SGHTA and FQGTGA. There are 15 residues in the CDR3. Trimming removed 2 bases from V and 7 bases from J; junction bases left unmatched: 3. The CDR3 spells CASSLLAGGLNEQFF. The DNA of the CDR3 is TGTGCCAGCAGCTTACTAGCGGGGGGGCTGAATGAGCAGTTCTTC.

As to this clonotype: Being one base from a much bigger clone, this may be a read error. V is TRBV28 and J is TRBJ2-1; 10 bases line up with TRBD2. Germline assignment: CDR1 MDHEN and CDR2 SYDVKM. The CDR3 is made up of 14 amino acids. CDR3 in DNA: TGTTCCAGCAGTGGACTAGCGGCGTCAAATGAGCAGTTCTTC. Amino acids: CSSSGLAASNEQFF.

The DNA of the CDR3 is TGCGCCAGCAGCCAAGGGACAGGGGGCTTCACTGAAGCTTTCTTT. Translating gives CASSQGTGGFTEAFF. The rearrangement joins TRBV4-3 to TRBJ1-1; the match to TRBD1 covers 11 bases. The V and J ends lost 1 base and 4 bases, in that order; junction bases with no gene match: 2. This CDR3 is built from 15 residues. Germline lookup yields CDR1 LGHNA and CDR2 YSLEER.

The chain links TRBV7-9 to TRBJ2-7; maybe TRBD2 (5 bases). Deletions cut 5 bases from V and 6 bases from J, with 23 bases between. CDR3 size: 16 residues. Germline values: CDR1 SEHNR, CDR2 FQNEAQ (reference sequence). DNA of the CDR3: TGTGCCAGCAGCCCAGTTGGAGTCGGCGGGCGTATCGAGCAGTACTTC. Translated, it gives CASSPVGVGGRIEQYF.